This entry lists 32 T cell receptor beta chains sequenced from one sample in a study of cytomegalovirus exposure and HLA in healthy donors. The PCR had 60 Vbeta and 13 Jbeta primers. TCRdb keeps only in-frame clones here, not all; method: immunoSEQ multiplex PCR. The data show around 180,000 clones, about four fifths seen once. Sequenced sample: PBMCs. The receptors stem from a man younger than 35 in good health and CMV-seronegative.

V is TRBV28 and J is TRBJ1-1, with TRBD1 identical over 8 bases. V shed 6 bases, J shed 5 bases, and the junction held 8 bases outside the gene matches. Germline V CDR1 and CDR2: MDHEN, SYDVKM. The CDR3 is made up of 14 amino acids. DNA of the CDR3: TGTGCCAGCAGAAGGGACAGGTCGCGGACTGAAGCTTTCTTT. Translation: CASRRDRSRTEAFF. Variable domain in full (rest from reference TRBV28 and TRBJ1-1): DVKVTQSSRYLVKRTGEKVFLECVQDMDHENMFWYRQDPGLGLRLIYFSYDVKMKEKGDIPEGYSVSREKKERFSLILESASTNQTSMYLCASRRDRSRTEAFFGQGTRLTVV.

This chain links TRBV5-6 with TRBJ2-7; a possible D gene is TRBD2 (5 bases). This CDR3 comprises 15 residues. Germline values: CDR1 SGHDT, CDR2 YYEEEE. V lost 2 bases, J lost 0 bases, and 12 bases lay in between. The CDR3 sequence is CASSFTSGDSYEQYF. The CDR3 DNA is TGTGCCAGCAGCTTTACGAGCGGTGACTCCTACGAGCAGTACTTC.

V is TRBV6-1 and J is TRBJ2-1, with TRBD1 identical over 10 bases. The V segment lost 0 bases and the J segment 4 bases; nucleotides outside the gene matches: 9. Looked up from germline, CDR1 is MNHNS and CDR2 is SASEGT. This CDR3 has 18 amino acids. The DNA for the CDR3 is TGTGCCAGCAGTGAAGCTCTTGGTGACAGGGGGCAGTACAATGAGCAGTTCTTC. Protein sequence: CASSEALGDRGQYNEQFF.

V is TRBV19 and J is TRBJ1-6, with 7 nucleotides matching TRBD1. The ends lost 3 bases at V and 8 bases at J; junction bases unmatched: 1. CDR3 length: 13 residues. Germline CDR1 LNHDA, CDR2 SQIVND (reference sequence). The CDR3 here is CASSIQGDSPLHF. The DNA for the CDR3 is TGTGCCAGTAGTATTCAGGGGGATTCACCCCTCCACTTT.

The chain has TRBV29-1 and TRBJ2-7, with TRBD1 as a possible D gene (5 bases). V gave up 2 bases and J gave up 1 base, with 6 bases separating them. Germline CDR1 SQVTM, CDR2 ANQGSEA. This CDR3 is 12 amino acids long. The CDR3 DNA reads as TGCAGCGTTGAATCAGGGTCCTACGAGCAGTACTTC. Protein: CSVESGSYEQYF.

V and J are TRBV20-1 and TRBJ2-7; D gene unclear. Germline CDR1 and CDR2: DFQATT and SNEGSKA (reference sequence). The V end was cut by 3 bases, the J end by 6 bases, with 6 bases between. The CDR3 contains 10 residues. CDR3 in DNA: TGCAGTGCTAGGTACGGCGAGCAGTACTTC. Protein: CSARYGEQYF.

The V and J genes are TRBV13 and TRBJ1-1; the D gene is possibly TRBD1 (5 bases). Per germline, CDR1 PRHDT and CDR2 FYEKMQ (reference sequence). The V gene lost 2 bases and the J gene lost 0 bases, with 16 bases spanning the gap. The CDR3 contains 17 residues. The DNA for the CDR3 is TGTGCCAGCAGCTTACGCAGGGCCGCTGGTGTGAACACTGAAGCTTTCTTT. It encodes CASSLRRAAGVNTEAFF. Supplemented by reference TRBV13 and TRBJ1-1, the full variable domain reads AAGVIQSPRHLIKEKRETATLKCYPIPRHDTVYWYQQGPGQDPQFLISFYEKMQSDKGSIPDRFSAQQFSDYHSELNMSSLELGDSALYFCASSLRRAAGVNTEAFFGQGTRLTVV.

This rearrangement joins TRBV5-1 to TRBJ2-2; weak D call: TRBD1 (5 bases). Germline CDR1 reads SGHRS; CDR2 reads YFSETQ. This CDR3 has 16 amino acids. Trimming took 0 bases from V and 6 from J, leaving 15 bases between them. CDR3 coding DNA: TGCGCCAGCAGCTTGGAGGGGCAGGCGACGGCCGGGGAGCTGTTTTTT. This encodes CASSLEGQATAGELFF.

The CDR3 reads CASSSRREGRTYEQYF. The CDR3 DNA is TGTGCCAGCTCTTCCCGGCGAGAAGGCAGGACCTACGAGCAGTACTTC. The chain combines TRBV18 with TRBJ2-7; D is ambiguous. Germline V CDR1 and CDR2: KGHSH, LQKENI. The CDR3 covers 16 residues. The V end lost 6 bases, the J end lost 2 bases, and 20 bases lay between the germline ends.

This clone showed up just once. This chain links TRBV6-6 with TRBJ2-7; D is uncertain. The V and J ends lost 0 bases and 5 bases respectively, with 8 bases between them. There are 13 residues in the CDR3. CDR1 MNHNY and CDR2 SVGAGI come from the germline V gene (reference sequence). The CDR3 region is CASSYSKSDEQYF. The DNA of the CDR3 is TGTGCCAGCAGTTACTCGAAGAGCGACGAGCAGTACTTC.

The chain recombines TRBV6-1 with TRBJ2-1, with no clear D. CDR1 and CDR2 from the germline V gene are MNHNS and SASEGT. This CDR3 has 11 residues. V shed 7 bases and J shed 2 bases, with 3 bases lying between them. CDR3 protein: CASTTYNEQFF. The CDR3 nucleotides read TGTGCCAGCACAACCTACAATGAGCAGTTCTTC.

The chain uses TRBV29-1 and TRBJ2-1, with 13 nucleotides matching TRBD2. V was clipped by 6 bases and J by 9 bases; unmatched bases: 8. The V gene's germline CDR1 is SQVTM and CDR2 ANQGSEA. This CDR3 is built from 14 residues. CDR3 residues: CSVAGLAGATEQFF. The DNA for the CDR3 is TGCAGCGTCGCCGGACTAGCGGGAGCCACTGAGCAGTTCTTC.

This chain uses TRBV4-2 with TRBJ1-1, with 9 bases identical to TRBD1. The CDR3 extends over 17 amino acids. J lost 3 bases, V lost 1 base, and 9 bases had no gene match. Germline CDR1 LGHNA, CDR2 YNFKEQ. The CDR3 bases are TGTGCCAGCAGCCAAGGGCTGGGCAGGGACAGGGACACTGAAGCTTTCTTT. Its protein product is CASSQGLGRDRDTEAFF.

The gene calls are TRBV7-2 and TRBJ1-1; D gene unclear. The CDR3 has 16 residues. The germline gives CDR1 SGHTA, CDR2 FQGNSA. Trimming stripped 1 base from V and 1 base from J, with 13 bases between. CDR3 bases: TGTGCCAGCAGCTTAGTGGGAGGCCCGTCGAACACTGAAGCTTTCTTT. Translated: CASSLVGGPSNTEAFF.

This rearrangement joins TRBV30 to TRBJ2-3; TRBD2 agrees at 7 bases. Looked up from germline, CDR1 is GTSNPN and CDR2 is SVGIG (reference sequence). Trimming at V came to 5 bases and at J to 4 bases, leaving 6 bases not matched to a gene. The CDR3 extends over 13 amino acids. CDR3: CAWSSGIADTQYF. The CDR3 DNA sequence: TGTGCCTGGTCAAGCGGGATAGCAGATACGCAGTATTTT. Supplemented by reference TRBV30 and TRBJ2-3, the full variable domain reads SQTIHQWPATLVQPVGSPLSLECTVEGTSNPNLYWYRQAAGRGLQLLFYSVGIGQISSEVPQNLSASRPQDRQFILSSKKLLLSDSGFYLCAWSSGIADTQYFGPGTRLTVL.

This clone occurred once. DNA for the CDR3: TGTGCCACCTACGGAGGAGTTAATTCACCCCTCCACTTT. Its translation: CATYGGVNSPLHF. The chain combines TRBV19 with TRBJ1-6; D not resolved. Looked up from germline, CDR1 is LNHDA and CDR2 is SQIVND (reference sequence). V was shortened by 10 bases and J by 6 bases, with 13 bases between the two germline ends. The CDR3 runs to 13 residues. Full variable domain (remainder filled in from reference TRBV19 and TRBJ1-6): DGGITQSPKYLFRKEGQNVTLSCEQNLNHDAMYWYRQDPGQGLRLIYYSQIVNDFQKGDIAEGYSVSREKKESFPLTVTSAQKNPTAFYLCATYGGVNSPLHFGNGTRLTVT.

The V call is TRBV5-8, the J call TRBJ2-3, with TRBD2 identical over 7 bases. J gave up 2 bases and V 2 bases, and 5 bases lay outside the gene matches. The germline gives CDR1 SGHTS, CDR2 YDEGEE. The CDR3 contains 15 residues. The chain's CDR3 is CASSFRAGFTDTQYF. CDR3 in DNA: TGTGCCAGCAGCTTTCGAGCGGGGTTCACAGATACGCAGTATTTT.

The chain has TRBV19 and TRBJ2-7, with TRBD2 matching 11 bases. The V gene's germline CDR1 is LNHDA and CDR2 SQIVND (reference sequence). With 7 bases clipped from V and 5 bases from J, the junction kept 13 bases outside the gene matches. The CDR3 extends over 16 amino acids. The CDR3 bases are TGTGCCAGTACAGAACGGGGGACTAGCGGCCGGGACGAGCAGTACTTC. Translation gives CASTERGTSGRDEQYF.

This rearrangement joins TRBV7-9 to TRBJ2-2; D unresolved. The CDR3 sequence is 12 residues long. The germline CDR1 and CDR2 sequences are SEHNR and FQNEAQ (reference sequence). V dropped 4 bases and J dropped 11 bases, with 11 bases sitting between them. The CDR3 protein is CASSSGPVELFF. CDR3 nucleotides: TGTGCCAGCAGCTCCGGTCCTGTAGAGCTGTTTTTT.

The CDR3 DNA reads TGTGCCAGCAGTTATTGGGGGGTCTCGTATACTGAAGCTTTCTTT. Protein product: CASSYWGVSYTEAFF. This chain links TRBV6-5 with TRBJ1-1; perhaps TRBD1 as D (5 bases). Trimming cost V 3 bases and J 5 bases, with 16 bases left between them. The CDR3 runs to 15 residues. From germline, CDR1 is MNHEY and CDR2 SVGAGI.

The rearrangement joins TRBV7-8 to TRBJ2-7; 10 bases align to TRBD2. The germline V gene has CDR1 SGHVS and CDR2 FQNEAQ. J lost 6 bases, V lost 2 bases, and 7 bases had no gene match. This CDR3 contains 15 residues. The CDR3 is CASSLYSGGEVEQYF. The CDR3 nucleotides are TGTGCCAGCAGCTTATACAGCGGGGGGGAAGTCGAGCAGTACTTC.

This clone was detected a few times. The CDR3 region has the DNA TGTGCCAGCAGCGAGGGACTAGCCCGGGAGCTGTTTTTT. Translated: CASSEGLARELFF. The V gene is TRBV12-1, the J gene TRBJ2-2; TRBD2 is the table's D call and was not checked against the DNA. TRBV12-1 is given as a pseudogene. The CDR3 is made up of 13 amino acids.

V usage is TRBV19 and J usage is TRBJ2-7; D call uncertain. This CDR3 comprises 13 residues. The V end was cut by 6 bases, the J end by 5 bases, with 14 bases between. The V gene's germline CDR1 is LNHDA and CDR2 SQIVND (reference sequence). Here the CDR3 reads CASRADIYHEQYF. The CDR3 nucleotides read TGTGCCAGTAGGGCAGACATTTACCACGAGCAGTACTTC.

V gene TRBV13 combines with J gene TRBJ2-7, with 9 bases fitting TRBD1. CDR1 PRHDT and CDR2 FYEKMQ come from the germline V gene (reference sequence). The V and J ends lost 5 bases and 5 bases, in that order; junction bases with no gene match: 13. This CDR3 has 16 residues. In DNA, the CDR3 is TGTGCCAGCAGCGCCGCCCGAGGGACAGGGAGCGACGAGCAGTACTTC. Translated, it gives CASSAARGTGSDEQYF. The full variable domain, its missing parts supplied by reference TRBV13 and TRBJ2-7, is AAGVIQSPRHLIKEKRETATLKCYPIPRHDTVYWYQQGPGQDPQFLISFYEKMQSDKGSIPDRFSAQQFSDYHSELNMSSLELGDSALYFCASSAARGTGSDEQYFGPGTRLTVT.

The CDR3 here is CASSLVTRGDTQYF. Written as DNA, the CDR3 is TGTGCCAGCAGCTTGGTGACCAGAGGAGATACGCAGTATTTT. The V gene is TRBV7-3, the J gene TRBJ2-3; the D is unclear. The germline CDR1 and CDR2 sequences are SGHTA and FQGTGA. This CDR3 contains 14 residues. Trimming left V 3 bases short and J 5 bases short, with 12 bases between. Filled out from reference TRBV7-3 and TRBJ2-3, the complete variable domain reads GAGVSQTPSNKVTEKGKYVELRCDPISGHTALYWYRQSLGQGPEFLIYFQGTGAADDSGLPNDRFFAVRPEGSVSTLKIQRTERGDSAVYLCASSLVTRGDTQYFGPGTRLTVL.

Here the CDR3 DNA reads TGTGCCAGCAGCGTGGGAGGGCCCCAAGAGACCCAGTACTTC. Amino acids: CASSVGGPQETQYF. The rearrangement uses TRBV7-9 and TRBJ2-5; 7 bases match TRBD2. There are 14 residues in the CDR3. V trimming: 5 bases; J trimming: 1 base; junction bases outside the gene matches: 4. From germline, CDR1 is SEHNR and CDR2 FQNEAQ (reference sequence).

The chain employs TRBV5-1 and TRBJ1-4; 8 nucleotides match TRBD1. Germline V lookup: CDR1 SGHRS, CDR2 YFSETQ. This CDR3 spans 18 amino acids. V shed 2 bases, J shed 8 bases, and the junction held 17 bases outside the gene matches. The CDR3: CASSFTGRTGQGKEKLFF. The CDR3, as DNA: TGCGCCAGCAGCTTTACAGGGCGAACCGGACAGGGAAAGGAAAAACTGTTTTTT.

DNA of the CDR3: TGTGCCAGCAGCCCCCGGGGAGGAGACTATGGCTACACCTTC. It specifies CASSPRGGDYGYTF. This rearrangement joins TRBV5-5 to TRBJ1-2; unclear D gene. From germline, CDR1 is SGHKS and CDR2 YYEKEE (reference sequence). The CDR3 totals 14 residues. V lost 4 bases to trimming and J lost 3 bases, with 13 bases between them.

This chain joins TRBV19 and TRBJ2-2, with D uncertain. The CDR3 is 14 residues long. CDR1 is LNHDA and CDR2 is SQIVND in the germline V gene (reference sequence). Trimming took off 6 bases at V and 4 bases at J, with 12 bases between the two ends. CDR3 coding DNA: TGTGCCAGTAGGCCAGGATCCTCCACCGGGGAGCTGTTTTTT. Translated, it gives CASRPGSSTGELFF.

This chain uses TRBV21-1 with TRBJ1-1; TRBD1, the table's D call, was not compared with the DNA. TRBV21-1 is a pseudogene segment. The CDR3 length is 17 residues. The CDR3 is CASSKETGTGKHTEAFF. CDR3 nucleotide sequence: TGTGCCAGCAGCAAAGAAACCGGGACAGGGAAACACACTGAAGCTTTCTTT.

This clone was found once. The CDR3 DNA reads TGTGCCAGCAGCGCTTGGCAGGGATCCTCTGACACCATATATTTT. Its protein is CASSAWQGSSDTIYF. The chain is built from TRBV9 and TRBJ1-3, with a possible D match to TRBD1 (5 bases). Germline V gives CDR1 SGDLS, CDR2 YYNGEE. The CDR3 has 15 residues. V lost 3 bases and J lost 8, with 18 bases in between.

This chain uses TRBV5-8 with TRBJ1-2; 9 bases line up with TRBD1. V was pared by 4 bases and J by 5 bases, with 9 bases of the junction left unmatched. CDR3 length: 15 amino acids. Germline V gives CDR1 SGHTS, CDR2 YDEGEE. CDR3 nucleotide sequence: TGTGCCAGCAGCCCCCGCACGGGACAGGGATATGGCTACACCTTC. This encodes CASSPRTGQGYGYTF.